The entry that follows covers one T cell receptor (beta chain) sequence. The data stem from a study of blood T cell repertoires in COVID-19. Study background: Researchers got acute and convalescent COVID-19 samples from the United States, Italy and Spain. PBMCs, B-cell-depleted T cells, or T cells were the source of the cDNA or gDNA that made up the material.

CDR3 size: 14 residues. Germline V gives CDR1 KGHSH, CDR2 LQKENI. Losses at the gene ends were 4 bases for V and 4 bases for J; bases not matched to a gene: 3. In the study's own analysis: Estimation of nucleated cell counts relied on the amplification of reference gene primers. Generated by immunoSEQ multiplex PCR, the TCRdb table keeps only in-frame clones and is missing some. From that table come the V and J calls and clone size; the DNA was used to work out D and trimming. The sample carries under 200,000 clones, around 85% recorded once. The specimen sequenced was peripheral blood. The chain links TRBV18 to TRBJ1-4; 7 nucleotides align to TRBD1. This TCR was sampled from a man in his sixties who had recovered from COVID-19. Written as DNA, the CDR3 is TGTGCCAGCTCACTGGGACAGAATAATGAAAAACTGTTTTTT. Translated, it gives CASSLGQNNEKLFF.